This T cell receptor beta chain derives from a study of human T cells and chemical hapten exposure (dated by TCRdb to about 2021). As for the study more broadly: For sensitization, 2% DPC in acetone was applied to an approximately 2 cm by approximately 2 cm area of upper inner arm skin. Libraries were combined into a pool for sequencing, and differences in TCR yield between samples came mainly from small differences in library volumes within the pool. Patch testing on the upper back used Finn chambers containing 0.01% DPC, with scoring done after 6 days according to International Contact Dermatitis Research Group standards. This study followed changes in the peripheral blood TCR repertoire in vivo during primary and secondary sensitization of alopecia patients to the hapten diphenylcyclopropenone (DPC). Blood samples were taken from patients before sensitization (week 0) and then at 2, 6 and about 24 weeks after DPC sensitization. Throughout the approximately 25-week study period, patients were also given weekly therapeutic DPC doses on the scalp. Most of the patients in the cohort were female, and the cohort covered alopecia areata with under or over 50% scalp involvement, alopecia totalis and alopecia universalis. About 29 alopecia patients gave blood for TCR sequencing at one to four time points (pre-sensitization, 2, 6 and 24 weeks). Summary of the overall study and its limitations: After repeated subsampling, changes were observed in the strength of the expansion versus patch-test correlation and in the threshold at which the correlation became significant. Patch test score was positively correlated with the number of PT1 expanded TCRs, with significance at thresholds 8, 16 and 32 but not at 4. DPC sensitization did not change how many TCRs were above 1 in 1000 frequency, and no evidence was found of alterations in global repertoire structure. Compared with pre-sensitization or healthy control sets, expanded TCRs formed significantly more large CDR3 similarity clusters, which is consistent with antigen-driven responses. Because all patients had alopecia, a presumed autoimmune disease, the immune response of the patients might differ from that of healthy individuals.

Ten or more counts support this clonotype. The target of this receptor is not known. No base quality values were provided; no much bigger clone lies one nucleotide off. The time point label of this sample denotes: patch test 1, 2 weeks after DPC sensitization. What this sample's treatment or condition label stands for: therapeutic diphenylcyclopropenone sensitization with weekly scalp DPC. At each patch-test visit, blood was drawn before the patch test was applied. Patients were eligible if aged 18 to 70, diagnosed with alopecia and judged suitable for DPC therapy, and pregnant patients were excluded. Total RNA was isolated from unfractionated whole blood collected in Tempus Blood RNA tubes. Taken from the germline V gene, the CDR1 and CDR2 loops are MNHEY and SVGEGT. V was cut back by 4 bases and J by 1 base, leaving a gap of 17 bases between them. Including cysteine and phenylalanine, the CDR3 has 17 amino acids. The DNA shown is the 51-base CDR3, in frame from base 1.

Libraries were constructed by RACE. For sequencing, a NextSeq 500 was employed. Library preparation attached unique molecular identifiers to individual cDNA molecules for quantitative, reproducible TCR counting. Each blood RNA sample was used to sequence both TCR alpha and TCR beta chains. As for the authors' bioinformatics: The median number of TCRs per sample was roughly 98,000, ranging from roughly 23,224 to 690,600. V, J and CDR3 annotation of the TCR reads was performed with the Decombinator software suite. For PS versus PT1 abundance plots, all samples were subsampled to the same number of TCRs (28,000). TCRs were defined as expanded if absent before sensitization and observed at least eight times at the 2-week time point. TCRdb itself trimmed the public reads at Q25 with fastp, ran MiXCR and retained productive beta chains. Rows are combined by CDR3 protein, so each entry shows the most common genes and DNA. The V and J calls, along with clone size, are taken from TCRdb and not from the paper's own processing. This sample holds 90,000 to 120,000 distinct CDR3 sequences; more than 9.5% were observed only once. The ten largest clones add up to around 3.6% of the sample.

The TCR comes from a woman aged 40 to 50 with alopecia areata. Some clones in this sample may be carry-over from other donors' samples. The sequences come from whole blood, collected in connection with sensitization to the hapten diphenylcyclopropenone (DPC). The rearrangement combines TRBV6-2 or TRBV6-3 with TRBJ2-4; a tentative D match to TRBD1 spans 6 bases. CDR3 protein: CASSSADSSVAKNIQYF. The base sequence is TGTGCCAGCAGTTCCGCGGACAGTTCTGTTGCCAAAAACATTCAGTACTTC.